The following is a T cell receptor (beta chain) sequence with its context. Clones were read by immunoSEQ multiplex PCR, and TCRdb kept only the in-frame ones, dropping some. The sample consists of approximately 110,000 clones, around 83% of them appearing once. The sample originates from a study of radiation and T cells in renal cell carcinoma. At the level of the study: Nephrectomy followed 15 Gy stereotactic body radiation by 4 weeks.

This CDR3 is 14 amino acids long. The ends were cut back, 7 bases at V and 4 bases at J, with 16 bases in the middle. Germline CDR1 and CDR2: MNHEY and SVGAGI. Described time point: baseline pretreatment blood. Treatment in this sample: 15 Gy SBRT to primary tumor, nephrectomy 4 weeks later. Radiation-treated patients gave blood at baseline, week 2 and week 4. The sample in question was blood, obtained from a patient whose treatment included radiotherapy and nephrectomy. The rearrangement uses TRBV6-5 and TRBJ1-1; no clear D gene. The sequence was collected from an older woman with renal cell carcinoma. The CDR3 sequence is CASIPRLRGTEAFF. CDR3 sequence (DNA): TGTGCCAGCATTCCACGTCTCCGAGGCACTGAAGCTTTCTTT.